The 17 T cell receptor beta chains below all came from one sample that was sequenced in a study of OX40 agonist ivuxolimab in advanced cancers. TCRdb's table, derived via immunoSEQ multiplex PCR, lists solely in-frame clones and lacks some. Of 65,000 to 95,000 clones listed, about 90% were seen once; the top ten hold around 7%. Sequencing was performed on CD4+ or CD8+ T cells sorted from blood, taken in a trial of the OX40 agonist ivuxolimab. The receptors were sampled from an adult with an advanced solid tumor such as melanoma, head and neck, liver or kidney cancer.

The V call is TRBV6-1, the J call TRBJ1-4; tentative D call: TRBD1 (6 bases). The germline V and J ends were trimmed by 5 bases and 6 bases, with 13 bases remaining between them. The CDR3 runs to 14 residues. Germline loops: CDR1 MNHNS, CDR2 SASEGT. The CDR3 sequence: CASSKTRGDEKLFF. CDR3 in DNA: TGTGCCAGCAGTAAAACCAGGGGAGATGAAAAACTGTTTTTT.

This clone was seen once. V gene TRBV5-1 combines with J gene TRBJ2-2, with D perhaps matching TRBD1 (7 bases). V was clipped by 0 bases and J by 4 bases, with 13 bases between them. Germline-derived CDR1 and CDR2 are SGHRS and YFSETQ. The CDR3 totals 16 residues. DNA for the CDR3: TGCGCCAGCAGCTTGGGTGGAGGGGGCGGCACCGGGGAGCTGTTTTTT. This encodes CASSLGGGGGTGELFF.

The chain recombines TRBV7-2 with TRBJ2-7; 8 nucleotides line up with TRBD1. This CDR3 spans 16 amino acids. The germline gives CDR1 SGHTA, CDR2 FQGNSA. Germline trimming cut 2 bases from V and 5 bases from J; bases unmatched to any gene: 11. CDR3: CASSLRGGQGYDEQYF. The CDR3 DNA is TGTGCCAGCAGCTTAAGAGGAGGACAGGGATACGACGAGCAGTACTTC.

The genes are TRBV4-2 and TRBJ1-2; 7 nucleotides line up with TRBD1. Germline lookup yields CDR1 LGHNA and CDR2 YNFKEQ. The CDR3 contains 14 residues. The trim removed 0 bases at V and 6 bases at J, leaving 4 bases unmatched. The CDR3 spells CASSQDGTANGYTF. The CDR3 DNA reads as TGTGCCAGCAGCCAAGACGGGACAGCGAATGGCTACACCTTC.

V usage is TRBV6-5 and J usage is TRBJ1-2, with TRBD1 as a possible D gene (5 bases). Germline-derived CDR1 and CDR2 are MNHEY and SVGAGI. The CDR3 runs 15 residues. Trimming stripped 0 bases from V and 2 bases from J, with 10 bases between. The CDR3: CASSYSGRGNYGYTF. The CDR3 nucleotides are TGTGCCAGCAGTTACTCGGGACGGGGGAACTATGGCTACACCTTC.

J is TRBJ2-4 and V is TRBV5-1; a weak D match, TRBD2 (5 bases). Trimming cost V 4 bases and J 0 bases, with 8 bases left between them. Germline V lookup: CDR1 SGHRS, CDR2 YFSETQ. The CDR3 contains 14 residues. The CDR3 DNA reads as TGCGCCAGCAGCGGCGGACTAGCCAAAAACATTCAGTACTTC. This gives the protein CASSGGLAKNIQYF.

This chain connects TRBV2 to TRBJ2-1; the match to TRBD2 covers 9 bases. The V and J ends lost 6 bases and 3 bases, in that order; junction bases with no gene match: 6. CDR3 length equals 15 residues. Germline CDR1 is SNHLY and CDR2 is FYNNEI. The CDR3 sequence is CASSAGTSSYNEQFF. CDR3 in DNA: TGTGCCAGCAGCGCCGGGACTAGCAGCTACAATGAGCAGTTCTTC.

The rearrangement uses TRBV5-4 and TRBJ1-1; weak D call: TRBD1 (6 bases). This CDR3 has 15 residues. Germline loops: CDR1 SGHNT, CDR2 YYREEE (reference sequence). The ends were cut back, 4 bases at V and 2 bases at J, with 15 bases in the middle. This CDR3 reads CASSPQTGTNTEAFF. CDR3 bases: TGTGCCAGCAGCCCGCAGACCGGGACAAACACTGAAGCTTTCTTT.

This chain joins TRBV7-2 and TRBJ1-2, with D unclear. The germline gives CDR1 SGHTA, CDR2 FQGNSA. V was shortened by 1 base and J by 4 bases, with 16 bases between the two germline ends. There are 16 residues in the CDR3. The CDR3: CASSLVGGVRSYGYTF. The CDR3 bases are TGTGCCAGCAGCTTAGTTGGCGGCGTGAGGAGCTATGGCTACACCTTC. Filled out from reference TRBV7-2 and TRBJ1-2, the complete variable domain reads GAGVSQSPSNKVTEKGKDVELRCDPISGHTALYWYRQSLGQGLEFLIYFQGNSAPDKSGLPSDRFSAERTGGSVSTLTIQRTQQEDSAVYLCASSLVGGVRSYGYTFGSGTRLTVV.

The V and J genes are TRBV5-1 and TRBJ1-6; D is possibly TRBD1 (5 bases). From germline, CDR1 is SGHRS and CDR2 YFSETQ. V was pared by 4 bases and J by 6 bases, with 11 bases between. The CDR3 spans 14 residues. The CDR3 DNA reads as TGCGCCAGCAGCCACGGAGACAGTAATTCACCCCTCCACTTT. As protein: CASSHGDSNSPLHF.

V gene TRBV4-1 combines with J gene TRBJ1-1; TRBD1 might be the D (5 bases). This CDR3 spans 14 amino acids. Deletions cut 0 bases from V and 7 bases from J, with 12 bases between. Looked up from germline, CDR1 is MGHRA and CDR2 is YSYEKL. Written as DNA, the CDR3 is TGCGCCAGCAGCCAAGATTGGGCGGGGGGTGAAGCTTTCTTT. Residues: CASSQDWAGGEAFF.

The gene calls are TRBV7-2 and TRBJ2-5; 7 nucleotides line up with TRBD1. Germline-derived CDR1 and CDR2 are SGHTA and FQGNSA. The V and J ends lost 3 bases and 1 base, in that order; junction bases with no gene match: 5. The CDR3 loop spans 15 amino acids. The CDR3 bases are TGTGCCAGCAGCTTGCAGACAGGGACCCAAGAGACCCAGTACTTC. As protein: CASSLQTGTQETQYF.

The chain combines TRBV15 with TRBJ1-4; no clear D gene. V was cut by 5 bases and J by 8 bases, with 15 bases left in between. Germline V CDR1 and CDR2: LNHNV, YYDKDF (reference sequence). CDR3 length: 14 residues. The CDR3 protein is CATSQGQVGEKLFF. The CDR3 nucleotides read TGTGCCACCAGCCAAGGCCAGGTCGGGGAAAAACTGTTTTTT.

About this clone itself: Mismatch with germline at one junction end may stem from a read error. The chain employs TRBV10-3 and TRBJ1-5; 9 nucleotides align to TRBD1. Germline V gene data show CDR1 as ENHRY and CDR2 as SYGVKD. The CDR3 has 14 amino acids. CDR3 DNA sequence: TGTGCCATCGGACCGGGACAGGGTAATCAGCCCCGGCATTTT. Protein sequence: CAIGPGQGNQPRHF.

This chain uses TRBV28 with TRBJ1-2; tentatively, D is TRBD1 (5 bases). Germline V lookup: CDR1 MDHEN, CDR2 SYDVKM. Trimming removed 1 base at V and 8 bases at J, with 14 bases between. This CDR3 comprises 14 residues. In DNA, the CDR3 is TGTGCCAGCAGTTTATCTTCCTTCGGGGCGGGCTACACCTTC. It encodes CASSLSSFGAGYTF.

The chain links TRBV9 to TRBJ2-7; perhaps TRBD1 as D (6 bases). V lost 0 bases and J lost 4, with 14 bases in between. The CDR3 has 15 residues. Germline assignment: CDR1 SGDLS and CDR2 YYNGEE. This CDR3 is CASSVGPDSLYEQYF. As DNA, the CDR3 is TGTGCCAGCAGCGTAGGTCCGGACAGCTTGTACGAGCAGTACTTC.

V and J are TRBV15 and TRBJ2-7, with 11 bases aligning to TRBD2. Germline values: CDR1 LNHNV, CDR2 YYDKDF (reference sequence). J lost 5 bases, V lost 3 bases, and 3 bases had no gene match. This CDR3 is 14 amino acids long. As DNA, the CDR3 is TGTGCCACCAGCAGGACTAGCGGGAACCACGAGCAGTACTTC. It yields the protein CATSRTSGNHEQYF.